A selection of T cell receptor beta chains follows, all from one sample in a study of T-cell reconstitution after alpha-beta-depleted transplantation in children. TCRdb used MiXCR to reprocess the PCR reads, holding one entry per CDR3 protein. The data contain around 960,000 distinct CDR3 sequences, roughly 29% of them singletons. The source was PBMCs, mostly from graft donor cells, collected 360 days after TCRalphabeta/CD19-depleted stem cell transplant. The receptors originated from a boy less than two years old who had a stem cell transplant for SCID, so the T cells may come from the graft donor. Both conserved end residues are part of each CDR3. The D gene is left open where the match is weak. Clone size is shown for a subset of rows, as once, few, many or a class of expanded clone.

CSARDPRAPSGANVLTF,TGCAGTGCTAGAGATCCCAGGGCACCCTCTGGGGCCAACGTCCTGACTTTC,17,TRBJ2-6,few,NA,TRBV20-1
CASSGDGTAAEAFF,TGTGCCAGCAGTGGAGACGGGACAGCGGCTGAAGCTTTCTTT,14,TRBJ1-1,NA,TRBD1,TRBV12-3/TRBV12-4
CAITPGTGGLNEQFF,TGTGCCATTACTCCCGGGACAGGGGGCTTAAATGAGCAGTTCTTC,15,TRBJ2-1,NA,TRBD1,TRBV10-3
CASSEGLAGETQYF,TGTGCCAGCAGCGAGGGACTAGCTGGGGAGACCCAGTACTTC,14,TRBJ2-5,NA,TRBD2,TRBV9
CASSQDYGTSGRKTQYF,TGTGCCAGCAGCCAAGATTACGGGACTAGCGGGAGGAAGACGCAGTATTTT,17,TRBJ2-3,few,TRBD2,TRBV4-2
CAHSASSTDTQYF,TGTGCCCACTCGGCTTCTAGCACAGATACGCAGTATTTT,13,TRBJ2-3,NA,NA,TRBV10-3
CASSRRGPYQETQYF,TGTGCCAGCAGTCGCAGGGGACCGTACCAAGAGACCCAGTACTTC,15,TRBJ2-5,NA,NA,TRBV7-2
CASSLTGSSEAFF,TGTGCCAGCAGCTTAACCGGGAGCTCTGAAGCTTTCTTT,13,TRBJ1-1,few,NA,TRBV7-3
CASSTPTGSGTQYF,TGTGCCAGCAGCACCCCGACAGGGAGCGGGACCCAGTACTTC,14,TRBJ2-5,NA,TRBD1,TRBV7-2
CASSLGLRSRQGAYEQYF,TGTGCCAGCAGCTTAGGCCTCCGGTCAAGGCAGGGGGCCTACGAGCAGTACTTC,18,TRBJ2-7,NA,TRBD1,TRBV13
CASSPQAAAGANVLTF,TGTGCCAGCAGCCCACAAGCCGCTGCAGGGGCCAACGTCCTGACTTTC,16,TRBJ2-6,NA,NA,TRBV11-2
CASSATSGVSYEQYF,TGTGCCAGCAGCGCGACTAGCGGTGTCTCCTACGAGCAGTACTTC,15,TRBJ2-7,NA,TRBD2,TRBV11-1
CSVVTNTQRSYNEQFF,TGCAGCGTTGTCACTAACACCCAAAGGTCCTACAATGAGCAGTTCTTC,16,TRBJ2-1,few,NA,TRBV29-1